Listed below are T cell receptor beta chains from one sample, sequenced in a study of OX40 agonist ivuxolimab in advanced cancers. TCRdb keeps only in-frame clones here, not all; method: immunoSEQ multiplex PCR. The sample holds tens of thousands of clones, 90% seen once. Specimen: CD4+ or CD8+ T cells sorted from blood, collected in a trial of the OX40 agonist ivuxolimab. These receptors originate from an adult with an advanced solid tumor such as melanoma, head and neck, liver or kidney cancer. The CDR3 runs from the conserved cysteine through the conserved F or W. Each record gives: D gene, clone size, J gene, V gene, CDR3 DNA, CDR3 protein. The D gene is left open where the match is weak. Size tells how often a clone was seen (once, few, many) or the class of an expanded clone, and some rows leave it out.

D: .
size: .
J: TRBJ1-5
V: TRBV7-8
DNA: TGTGCCAGCAGCTTAGAGGCAGGGGTGCAGCCCCAGCATTTT
CDR3: CASSLEAGVQPQHF

D: TRBD1
size: .
J: TRBJ1-2
V: TRBV30
DNA: TGTGCCTGGAGTTGGGACAGGCCTCGGAGTGGCTACACCTTC
CDR3: CAWSWDRPRSGYTF

D: .
size: .
J: TRBJ1-1
V: TRBV6-1
DNA: TGTGCCAGCAGTGAAGGATCAATGGCGGGGGTGACTGAAGCTTTCTTT
CDR3: CASSEGSMAGVTEAFF

D: .
size: .
J: TRBJ2-2
V: TRBV18
DNA: TGTGCCAGCTCACGTAACACCGGGGAGCTGTTTTTT
CDR3: CASSRNTGELFF

D: TRBD2
size: .
J: TRBJ2-7
V: TRBV10-2
DNA: TGCGCCAGCAGTAGGGGAGCGGGATCAACCATCTCCTACGAGCAGTACTTC
CDR3: CASSRGAGSTISYEQYF

D: .
size: .
J: TRBJ2-7
V: TRBV28
DNA: TGTGCCAGCAGTTCCCCCGGAAGGTACGAGCAGTACTTC
CDR3: CASSSPGRYEQYF

D: TRBD1
size: .
J: TRBJ1-1
V: TRBV19
DNA: TGTGCCAGTAGAGGGACAGGGGTGACTGAAGCTTTCTTT
CDR3: CASRGTGVTEAFF

D: TRBD1
size: .
J: TRBJ1-1
V: TRBV18
DNA: TGTGCCAGCTCACCTCCGGGACAGGGTGCCACTGAAGCTTTCTTT
CDR3: CASSPPGQGATEAFF

D: .
size: .
J: TRBJ2-1
V: TRBV7-8
DNA: TGTGCCAGCAGCATGATACGCGGGACCTTGGAGCAGTTCTTC
CDR3: CASSMIRGTLEQFF

D: TRBD2
size: .
J: TRBJ2-3
V: TRBV5-4
DNA: TGTGCCAGCAGCGCGCCTAGCGGGAGGAGCACAGATACGCAGTATTTT
CDR3: CASSAPSGRSTDTQYF

D: .
size: .
J: TRBJ1-2
V: TRBV19
DNA: TGTGCCAGTAGTATTGGGCAGGGTTTTCCCTATGGCTACACCTTC
CDR3: CASSIGQGFPYGYTF

D: .
size: .
J: TRBJ2-2
V: TRBV18
DNA: TGTGCCAGCTCACCTCCGGGGAGAGCCGGGGAGCTGTTTTTT
CDR3: CASSPPGRAGELFF

D: .
size: once
J: TRBJ2-3
V: TRBV5-1
DNA: TGCGCCAGCAGCTTGGTTCCGGGGAGCACAGATACGCAGTATTTT
CDR3: CASSLVPGSTDTQYF

D: TRBD1
size: .
J: TRBJ2-7
V: TRBV14
DNA: TGTGCCAGCAGCCAGGGACAGGGGAAGACGTACTTC
CDR3: CASSQGQGKTYF

D: .
size: .
J: TRBJ2-7
V: TRBV27
DNA: TGTGCCAGCAGTTTAGGGCCCCTAGGGACCTACGAGCAGTACTTC
CDR3: CASSLGPLGTYEQYF

D: TRBD2
size: .
J: TRBJ2-7
V: TRBV7-9
DNA: TGTGCCAGCAGCCTAGGACTAGCGGGAGGCTGGAGCTCCTACGAGCAGTACTTC
CDR3: CASSLGLAGGWSSYEQYF

D: .
size: .
J: TRBJ1-5
V: TRBV18
DNA: TGTGCCAGCTCACCACAAAATAGCAATCAGCCCCAGCATTTT
CDR3: CASSPQNSNQPQHF

D: .
size: .
J: TRBJ2-2
V: TRBV7-8
DNA: TGTGCCAGCGCAAAGACGGAGCTTACCGGGGAGCTGTTTTTT
CDR3: CASAKTELTGELFF

D: .
size: .
J: TRBJ2-2
V: TRBV19
DNA: TGTGCCAGTAGTAGGAGGGGTAACGGGAACACCGGGGAGCTGTTTTTT
CDR3: CASSRRGNGNTGELFF

D: TRBD2
size: .
J: TRBJ2-3
V: TRBV5-1
DNA: TGCGCCAGCAGCTTTCCGGGACTAGCGGTCAACACAGATACGCAGTATTTT
CDR3: CASSFPGLAVNTDTQYF

D: .
size: .
J: TRBJ2-5
V: TRBV25-1
DNA: TGTGCCAGCAGTGGTGGTCGCGGTGAGACCCAGTACTTC
CDR3: CASSGGRGETQYF

D: TRBD1
size: .
J: TRBJ2-3
V: TRBV7-9
DNA: TGTGCCAGCAGCTTAGGTCAGGGGGCGTCAGATACGCAGTATTTT
CDR3: CASSLGQGASDTQYF

D: TRBD1
size: .
J: TRBJ2-3
V: TRBV28
DNA: TGTGCCAGCAGTTTTCATACAGGGGGCACAGATACGCAGTATTTT
CDR3: CASSFHTGGTDTQYF

D: .
size: .
J: TRBJ1-5
V: TRBV25-1
DNA: TGTGCCGGCAGTGAATCGGGGTCTGGTAGCAATCAGCCCCAGCATTTT
CDR3: CAGSESGSGSNQPQHF

D: .
size: once
J: TRBJ2-1
V: TRBV29-1
DNA: TGCAGCGTTGAAGACCTGCCCTGGGTAGCACACAATGAGCAGTTCTTC
CDR3: CSVEDLPWVAHNEQFF

D: .
size: .
J: TRBJ1-2
V: TRBV4-2
DNA: TGTGCCAGCAGCCACCTGACGGGTGGCTATGGCTACACCTTC
CDR3: CASSHLTGGYGYTF

D: .
size: .
J: TRBJ2-7
V: TRBV6-5
DNA: TGTGCCAGCAGTTACTTATCCGGGGGCGAGCAGTACTTC
CDR3: CASSYLSGGEQYF

D: .
size: .
J: TRBJ2-3
V: TRBV6-1
DNA: TGTGCCAGCTTTCGTAGCAGCAGCACAGATACGCAGTATTTT
CDR3: CASFRSSSTDTQYF

D: TRBD2
size: .
J: TRBJ2-1
V: TRBV2
DNA: TGTGCCAGCAGTGAAGGTGGACTAGGGACCAATGAGCAGTTCTTC
CDR3: CASSEGGLGTNEQFF

D: TRBD1
size: .
J: TRBJ2-3
V: TRBV10-1
DNA: TGCGCCAGCAGCGACAGGGTGGGAGATACGCAGTATTTT
CDR3: CASSDRVGDTQYF

D: TRBD2
size: .
J: TRBJ2-7
V: TRBV5-1
DNA: TGCGCCAGCAGCTTGGTCGGGGGGAGTTATTTCGAGCAGTACTTC
CDR3: CASSLVGGSYFEQYF

D: .
size: .
J: TRBJ2-5
V: TRBV5-5
DNA: TGTGCCAGCAGCTTGTCTATATCCGGGACATACCAAGAGACCCAGTACTTC
CDR3: CASSLSISGTYQETQYF

D: .
size: .
J: TRBJ1-1
V: TRBV7-2
DNA: TGTGCCAGCAGCTCTCTATCTAGCACTGAAGCTTTCTTT
CDR3: CASSSLSSTEAFF

D: .
size: .
J: TRBJ1-2
V: TRBV6-5
DNA: TGTGCCAGCAGTTTCGCCGGGACTCCCTATGGCTACACCTTC
CDR3: CASSFAGTPYGYTF

D: .
size: .
J: TRBJ2-5
V: TRBV15
DNA: TGTGCCACCAGCAGAGGGCCGGAGTTTGAAGAGACCCAGTACTTC
CDR3: CATSRGPEFEETQYF

D: .
size: .
J: TRBJ2-3
V: TRBV10-2
DNA: TGCGCCAGCAGTGTCCTCAGGCCCGGGGCCCCAGATACGCAGTATTTT
CDR3: CASSVLRPGAPDTQYF

D: .
size: .
J: TRBJ2-7
V: TRBV11-3
DNA: TGTGCCAGCAGCTTCCGCCCAACCGACTCCTACGAGCAGTACTTC
CDR3: CASSFRPTDSYEQYF

D: .
size: .
J: TRBJ1-1
V: TRBV12-5
DNA: TGTGCTAGTGGTTTGTTCGGAAACACTGAAGCTTTCTTT
CDR3: CASGLFGNTEAFF

D: .
size: once
J: TRBJ1-5
V: TRBV30
DNA: TGTGCCTGGAGTGCCCCGGGCAGGGTCAATCAGCCCCAGCATTTT
CDR3: CAWSAPGRVNQPQHF

D: .
size: .
J: TRBJ2-7
V: TRBV19
DNA: TGTGCCAGTAGTACGGCGGGACGGGACGAGCAGTACTTC
CDR3: CASSTAGRDEQYF

D: .
size: .
J: TRBJ1-2
V: TRBV4-1
DNA: TGCGCCAGCAGCCAAGTTTTACGTGGGGGCTATGGCTACACCTTC
CDR3: CASSQVLRGGYGYTF

D: TRBD2
size: .
J: TRBJ2-2
V: TRBV19
DNA: TGTGCCAGTAGTAGGGACGGACTAGCGGAAAGCGGCACCGGGGAGCTGTTTTTT
CDR3: CASSRDGLAESGTGELFF

D: .
size: .
J: TRBJ2-3
V: TRBV10-3
DNA: TGTGCCTCCGGGCAGGGCCAAGGAGATACGCAGTATTTT
CDR3: CASGQGQGDTQYF

D: TRBD2
size: .
J: TRBJ2-3
V: TRBV7-6
DNA: TGTGCCAGCAGCTTAGGGTCGGCGGCGGGAGGGTTTCCAGATACGCAGTATTTT
CDR3: CASSLGSAAGGFPDTQYF

D: .
size: .
J: TRBJ2-5
V: TRBV5-6
DNA: TGTGCCAGCAGCTCCGGACAGTTCCGAGGGACCCAGTACTTC
CDR3: CASSSGQFRGTQYF

D: .
size: .
J: TRBJ2-5
V: TRBV5-6
DNA: TGTGCCAGCAGCTTGCAGGGAGCCGGGGAGACCCAGTACTTC
CDR3: CASSLQGAGETQYF

D: TRBD1
size: .
J: TRBJ2-7
V: TRBV6-5
DNA: TGTGCCAGCAGGGGGACAGGGCCCTACGAGCAGTACTTC
CDR3: CASRGTGPYEQYF

D: TRBD1
size: .
J: TRBJ1-1
V: TRBV7-3
DNA: TGTGCCAGCAGCTTAACGGGGACAGGGCAAGACACTGAAGCTTTCTTT
CDR3: CASSLTGTGQDTEAFF

D: .
size: .
J: TRBJ2-2
V: TRBV19
DNA: TGTGCCAGTAGTTCCATTGAGGGGTCCGCCGGGGAGCTGTTTTTT
CDR3: CASSSIEGSAGELFF